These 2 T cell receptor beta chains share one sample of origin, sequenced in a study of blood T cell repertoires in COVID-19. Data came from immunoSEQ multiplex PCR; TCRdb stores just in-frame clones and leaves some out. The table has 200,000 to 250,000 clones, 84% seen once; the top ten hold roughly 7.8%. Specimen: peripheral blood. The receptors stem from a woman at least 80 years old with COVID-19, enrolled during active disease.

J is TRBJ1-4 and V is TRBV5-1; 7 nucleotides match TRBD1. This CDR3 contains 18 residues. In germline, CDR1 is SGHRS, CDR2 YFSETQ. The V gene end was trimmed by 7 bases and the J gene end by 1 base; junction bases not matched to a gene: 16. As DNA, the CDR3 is TGCGCCAGCCTTACTCGAGGACAGGATAGAGGAACTAATGAAAAACTGTTTTTT. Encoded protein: CASLTRGQDRGTNEKLFF. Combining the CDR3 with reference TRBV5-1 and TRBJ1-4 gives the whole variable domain KAGVTQTPRYLIKTRGQQVTLSCSPISGHRSVSWYQQTPGQGLQFLFEYFSETQRNKGNFPGRFSGRQFSNSRSEMNVSTLELGDSALYLCASLTRGQDRGTNEKLFFGSGTQLSVL.

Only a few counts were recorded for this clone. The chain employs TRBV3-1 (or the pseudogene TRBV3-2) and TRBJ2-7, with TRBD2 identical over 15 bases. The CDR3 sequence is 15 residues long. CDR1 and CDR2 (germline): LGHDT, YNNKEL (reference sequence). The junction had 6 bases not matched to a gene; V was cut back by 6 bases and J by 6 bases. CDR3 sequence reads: CASSFWTSGRAEQYF. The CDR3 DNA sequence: TGTGCCAGCAGTTTCTGGACTAGCGGGAGGGCCGAGCAGTACTTC.